A single sample gave rise to the 20 T cell receptor beta chains below, sequenced in a study of blood T cells in healthy people across ages. A second PCR of roughly 7 to 11 cycles used a sample-barcoded 5' primer and a J-beta primer mix. TCRdb ran MiXCR on the 5' RACE reads and lists one entry per CDR3 protein. The sample includes 550,000 to 800,000 distinct CDR3 sequences, roughly 30% of them seen just once. The sequenced material came from blood. The receptors were sampled from a woman older than 75 in good health.

The chain is built from TRBV7-2 and TRBJ2-5; D remains ambiguous. V shed 5 bases and J shed 7 bases, with 14 bases lying between them. The CDR3 consists of 13 residues. From germline, CDR1 is SGHTA and CDR2 FQGNSA. The CDR3 reads CASSPRSLGTQYF. The CDR3 region has the DNA TGTGCCAGCAGCCCCCGAAGCTTAGGGACCCAGTACTTC.

This clonotype showed up many times. The chain links TRBV24-1 to TRBJ2-1; D call uncertain. Germline V CDR1 and CDR2: KGHDR, SFDVKD. V was trimmed by 9 bases and J by 4 bases, leaving 6 bases between them. This CDR3 comprises 11 residues. CDR3 sequence reads: CATSLYNEQFF. The CDR3 DNA reads as TGTGCCACCTCCCTATACAATGAGCAGTTCTTC.

This clonotype has a count of ten or more. The gene calls are TRBV6-1 and TRBJ2-7; D is ambiguous. The V end was cut by 1 base, the J end by 2 bases, with 12 bases between. This CDR3 has 15 amino acids. Germline lookup yields CDR1 MNHNS and CDR2 SASEGT. CDR3 loop: CASSEVPSGPYEQYF. For the CDR3, the DNA is TGTGCCAGCAGTGAAGTTCCGTCGGGCCCCTACGAGCAGTACTTC.

To note about this clonotype: A much larger clone is a single base away; this may be a read error. The V gene is TRBV10-3, the J gene TRBJ1-2, with D maybe TRBD1 (6 bases). V was trimmed by 5 bases and J by 8 bases, leaving 18 bases between them. Germline V gene data show CDR1 as ENHRY and CDR2 as SYGVKD. This CDR3 has 14 residues. The CDR3 is CAISPRRGTEGYTF. The CDR3 DNA reads as TGTGCCATCAGTCCGAGGAGGGGGACTGAGGGCTACACCTTC.

This clonotype has at least ten counts. This chain joins TRBV6-2 or TRBV6-3 and TRBJ1-5; the match to TRBD1 covers 10 bases. V trimming: 7 bases; J trimming: 3 bases; junction bases outside the gene matches: 6. The CDR3 sequence is 15 residues long. The germline gives CDR1 MNHEY, CDR2 SVGEGT. As DNA, the CDR3 is TGTGCCAGCAAGGGGGGACAGGGGATCAATCAGCCCCAGCATTTT. As protein: CASKGGQGINQPQHF.

This clonotype showed up many times. The J gene is TRBJ1-2, the V gene TRBV15; the D gene is possibly TRBD1 (5 bases). Trimming cost V 0 bases and J 2 bases, with 10 bases left between them. Germline assignment: CDR1 LNHNV and CDR2 YYDKDF (reference sequence). This CDR3 has 15 amino acids. CDR3 in amino acids: CATSRELRANYGYTF. The CDR3 bases are TGTGCCACCAGCAGAGAGCTCAGGGCGAACTATGGCTACACCTTC.

This clonotype was observed at least ten times. The chain combines TRBV20-1 with TRBJ2-3; D call uncertain. This CDR3 has 11 amino acids. V was trimmed by 5 bases and J by 6 bases, leaving 9 bases between them. The germline gives CDR1 DFQATT, CDR2 SNEGSKA (reference sequence). The CDR3 nucleotides are TGCAGTGCTCAGTTGGGGGATACGCAGTATTTT. As protein: CSAQLGDTQYF.

This clonotype was counted at least ten times. Mismatch with germline at one junction end may stem from a read error. The chain recombines TRBV7-6 with TRBJ2-5; 12 positions agree with TRBD2. The CDR3 runs 15 residues. The V gene's germline CDR1 is SGHVS and CDR2 FNYEAQ. The CDR3 loop is CASSLAGGHQETQYF. CDR3 nucleotide sequence: TGTGCCAGCAGCCTAGCGGGGGGGCACCAAGAGACCCAGTACTTC.

The CDR3 is CASSSTKLDTQYF. Here the CDR3 DNA reads TGTGCCAGCAGCTCCACCAAGTTGGATACGCAGTATTTT. The J gene is TRBJ2-3, the V gene TRBV7-3; D is undetermined. The CDR3 consists of 13 residues. V lost 4 bases and J 6 bases, leaving 11 bases between the germline ends. Germline assignment: CDR1 SGHTA and CDR2 FQGTGA.

Many counts were recorded for this clonotype. The rearrangement joins TRBV14 to TRBJ2-3, with unresolved D. The germline CDR1 and CDR2 sequences are SGHDN and FVKESK. The CDR3 runs to 15 residues. The V end lost 0 bases, the J end lost 2 bases, and 9 bases lay between the germline ends. The CDR3 DNA is TGTGCCAGCAGCCAAGAAACGGACCTCACAGATACGCAGTATTTT. It encodes CASSQETDLTDTQYF.

This clonotype was observed at least ten times. The V call is TRBV6-5, the J call TRBJ1-2; no definite D call. Germline V lookup: CDR1 MNHEY, CDR2 SVGAGI. The CDR3 is 15 residues long. V gave up 4 bases and J gave up 0 bases, with 12 bases separating them. The CDR3 nucleotides are TGTGCCAGCAGTTCTCCGGGCCGGGCTAACTATGGCTACACCTTC. It codes for CASSSPGRANYGYTF.

This clonotype was observed a few times. V gene TRBV7-3 combines with J gene TRBJ1-1; no reliable D call. In germline, CDR1 is SGHTA, CDR2 FQGTGA. V gave up 5 bases and J gave up 1 base, with 11 bases separating them. There are 14 residues in the CDR3. As DNA, the CDR3 is TGTGCCAGCAGCCCAAGTCCAACGAACACTGAAGCTTTCTTT. Its translation is CASSPSPTNTEAFF.

The genes are TRBV7-3 and TRBJ2-3; D ambiguous. CDR1 and CDR2 from the germline V gene are SGHTA and FQGTGA. Trimming removed 0 bases from V and 6 bases from J, with 22 bases in between. The CDR3 is 18 amino acids. The CDR3 DNA reads TGTGCCAGCAGCTTAACTGGAGCGCCGTCTATTAGTTCCGATACGCAGTATTTT. It codes for CASSLTGAPSISSDTQYF.

The rearrangement links TRBV7-2 to TRBJ2-5; TRBD2 matches 10 bases. The germline CDR1 and CDR2 sequences are SGHTA and FQGNSA. The CDR3 has 16 residues. After removal of 3 bases from V and 3 bases from J, the junction contained 7 bases not matched to a gene. The CDR3 DNA sequence: TGTGCCAGCAGCTTCGTCTCTAGCGGGGGTAAAGAGACCCAGTACTTC. Translating it yields CASSFVSSGGKETQYF.

Details on this clonotype: This may be a read error: a much more frequent sequence differs by one nucleotide. The chain joins TRBV15 to TRBJ2-7; D not resolved. Deletions cut 1 base from V and 2 bases from J, with 9 bases between. The CDR3 extends over 14 amino acids. Germline CDR1 is LNHNV and CDR2 is YYDKDF (reference sequence). The CDR3 region has the DNA TGTGCCACCAGCAGAGGTGGAAGCGCCTACGAGCAGTACTTC. It specifies CATSRGGSAYEQYF.

Concerning this clonotype: A read error may be the cause here, since a much bigger clone is one base away. This chain's CDR3 is CASSSLLAGGPASQFF. The DNA of the CDR3 is TGTGCCAGCAGCTCTTTACTAGCGGGGGGCCCAGCGTCCCAGTTCTTC. V gene TRBV5-4 combines with J gene TRBJ2-1; 12 bases match TRBD2. Unmatched junction bases numbered 14, after V lost 3 bases and J lost 13 bases. This CDR3 has 16 residues. Per the germline V gene, CDR1 is SGHNT and CDR2 is YYREEE (reference sequence).

This clonotype has just a few counts. V gene TRBV6-2 or TRBV6-3 combines with J gene TRBJ2-2; D is possibly TRBD1 (6 bases). The CDR3 has 14 residues. CDR1 is MNHEY and CDR2 is SVGEGT in the germline V gene. V was cut by 6 bases and J by 4 bases, with 12 bases left in between. CDR3 nucleotides: TGTGCCAGCAGGACAGACAGGTCCACCGGGGAGCTGTTTTTT. Protein sequence: CASRTDRSTGELFF.

To note about this clonotype: A read error is possible here, since a much larger clone lies one base away. V is TRBV12-3 or TRBV12-4 and J is TRBJ2-3; D remains unclear. Trimming cost V 2 bases and J 4 bases, with 7 bases left between them. The CDR3 is 13 residues long. CDR3 in amino acids: CASSLLNADTQYF. The DNA for the CDR3 is TGTGCCAGCAGTTTATTGAACGCAGATACGCAGTATTTT.

About this clonotype itself: A much more abundant neighbour one base away suggests this may be a read error. This chain uses TRBV6-5 with TRBJ2-1; TRBD1 aligns across 12 bases. V shed 2 bases, J shed 8 bases, and the junction held 16 bases outside the gene matches. The CDR3 runs 19 residues. Germline-derived CDR1 and CDR2 are MNHEY and SVGAGI. The CDR3: CASSYGGTGGVGVHDEQFF. In DNA form, the CDR3 reads TGTGCCAGCAGTTACGGGGGGACAGGGGGCGTAGGGGTCCACGATGAGCAGTTCTTC.

A few counts support this clonotype. The rearrangement links TRBV10-3 to TRBJ1-6; TRBD1 agrees at 11 bases. The CDR3 sequence is 12 residues long. Unmatched junction bases numbered 2, after V lost 10 bases and J lost 9 bases. Germline loops: CDR1 ENHRY, CDR2 SYGVKD. DNA of the CDR3: TGTGCCACTGGACAGGGGGCTTCACCCCTCCACTTT. This gives the protein CATGQGASPLHF.